A single TCR beta chain is shown here with its context. What it recognizes is unknown. CDR3 length: 14 amino acids. Deletions cut 3 bases from V and 3 bases from J, with 8 bases between. Germline V lookup: CDR1 SEHNR, CDR2 FQNEAQ (reference sequence). These data originate in a study of cytomegalovirus exposure and HLA in healthy donors. General study points: Another analysis was done later, and it associated roughly 15,000 TCR beta sequences with HLA alleles at 0.05 false discovery rate. Cytomegalovirus-associated TCR beta chains were listed, numbering roughly 150. The majority of CMV-associated TCR beta chains were reported as apparently HLA-restricted in a later analysis.

PCR used 60 Vbeta primers and 13 Jbeta primers. Sequencing used immunoSEQ multiplex PCR; TCRdb keeps in-frame clones, though not all of them. The profile shows about 180,000 clones, approximately 80% of them singletons. This TCR was sampled from a woman between 45 and 60 years old in good health and CMV-seronegative. The sample taken for sequencing was PBMCs. The V and J genes are TRBV7-9 and TRBJ2-2; D not certain. CDR3 protein: CASSFLRDTGELFF. CDR3 DNA: TGTGCCAGCAGCTTCCTCCGCGACACCGGGGAGCTGTTTTTT.